This entry is about one T cell receptor beta chain. Clones were read by immunoSEQ multiplex PCR, and TCRdb kept only the in-frame ones, dropping some. This sample has about 270,000 clones, with about nine tenths found just once. There are 17 residues in the CDR3. The germline V gene has CDR1 MGHRA and CDR2 YSYEKL. Trimming shortened V by 4 bases and J by 7 bases, and 23 bases separated the two germline ends. This entry belongs to a study of blood T cell repertoires in COVID-19. V usage is TRBV4-1 and J usage is TRBJ2-1, with D perhaps TRBD2 (5 bases). The specimen was PBMCs or T cells enriched from blood (not recorded which). This receptor was identified in a woman aged 40 to 55 with acute COVID-19. In DNA form, the CDR3 reads TGCGCCAGCAGCCGAGGGCCCCTCGGAGGAAAGGAGAATGAGCAGTTCTTC. This gives the protein CASSRGPLGGKENEQFF.